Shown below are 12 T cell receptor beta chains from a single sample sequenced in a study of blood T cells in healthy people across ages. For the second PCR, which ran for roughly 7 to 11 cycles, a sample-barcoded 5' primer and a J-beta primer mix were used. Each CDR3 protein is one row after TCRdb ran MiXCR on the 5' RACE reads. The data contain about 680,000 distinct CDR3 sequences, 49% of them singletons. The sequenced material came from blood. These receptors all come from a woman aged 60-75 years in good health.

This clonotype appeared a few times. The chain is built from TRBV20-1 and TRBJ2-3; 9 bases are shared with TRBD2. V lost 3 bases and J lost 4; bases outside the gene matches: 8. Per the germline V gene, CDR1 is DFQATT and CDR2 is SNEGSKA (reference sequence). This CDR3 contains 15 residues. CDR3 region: CSASELAGRSDTQYF. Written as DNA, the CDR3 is TGCAGTGCTAGTGAGCTAGCGGGAAGGTCAGATACGCAGTATTTT.

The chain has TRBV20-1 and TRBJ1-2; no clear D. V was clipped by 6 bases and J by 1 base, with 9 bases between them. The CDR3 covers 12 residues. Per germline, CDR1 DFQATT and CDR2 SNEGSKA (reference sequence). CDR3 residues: CSAHDNNYGYTF. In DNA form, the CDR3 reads TGCAGTGCGCACGACAATAACTATGGCTACACCTTC.

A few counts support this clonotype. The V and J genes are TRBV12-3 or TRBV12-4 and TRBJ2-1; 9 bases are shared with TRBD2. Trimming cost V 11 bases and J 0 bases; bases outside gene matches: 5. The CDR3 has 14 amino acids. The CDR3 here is CAPAGGASYNEQFF. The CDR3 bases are TGTGCCCCCGCGGGAGGGGCCTCCTACAATGAGCAGTTCTTC.

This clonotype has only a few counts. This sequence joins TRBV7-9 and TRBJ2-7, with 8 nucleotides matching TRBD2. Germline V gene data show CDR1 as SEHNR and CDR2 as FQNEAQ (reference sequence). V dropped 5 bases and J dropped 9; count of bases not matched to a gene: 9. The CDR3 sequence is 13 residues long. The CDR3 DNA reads TGTGCCAGCAGCAAAGAGGGGACTAGTTCGCAGTACTTC. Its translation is CASSKEGTSSQYF.

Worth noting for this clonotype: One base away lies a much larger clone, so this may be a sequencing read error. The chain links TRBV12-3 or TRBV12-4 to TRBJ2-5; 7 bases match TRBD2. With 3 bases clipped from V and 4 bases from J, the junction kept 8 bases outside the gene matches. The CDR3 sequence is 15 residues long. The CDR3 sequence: CASSLFGRLPETQYF. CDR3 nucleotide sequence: TGTGCCAGCAGTTTGTTCGGGAGGTTGCCAGAGACCCAGTACTTC.

As DNA, the CDR3 is TGCGCCAGCGGAACGGGATGGCAAGAGACCCAGTACTTC. This translates into CASGTGWQETQYF. The rearrangement joins TRBV5-1 to TRBJ2-5; TRBD2 might be the D (5 bases). Germline-derived CDR1 and CDR2 are SGHRS and YFSETQ. The CDR3 contains 13 residues. Trimming took off 7 bases at V and 2 bases at J, with 12 bases between the two ends.

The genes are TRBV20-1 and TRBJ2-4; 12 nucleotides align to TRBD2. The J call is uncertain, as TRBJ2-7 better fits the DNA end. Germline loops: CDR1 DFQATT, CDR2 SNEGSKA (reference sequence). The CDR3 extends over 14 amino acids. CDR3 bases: TGCAGTGCTAGACAGGGACTAGCGGGCTACGAGCAGTACTTC. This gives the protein CSARQGLAGYEQYF.

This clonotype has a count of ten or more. CDR3 sequence (DNA): TGTGCCATCAGTGCCCCGGCAGGTGAATATGGCTACACCTTC. It yields the protein CAISAPAGEYGYTF. The V and J genes are TRBV10-3 and TRBJ1-2; unclear D gene. The CDR3 consists of 14 residues. Germline lookup yields CDR1 ENHRY and CDR2 SYGVKD. The ends were cut back, 4 bases at V and 5 bases at J, with 14 bases in the middle.

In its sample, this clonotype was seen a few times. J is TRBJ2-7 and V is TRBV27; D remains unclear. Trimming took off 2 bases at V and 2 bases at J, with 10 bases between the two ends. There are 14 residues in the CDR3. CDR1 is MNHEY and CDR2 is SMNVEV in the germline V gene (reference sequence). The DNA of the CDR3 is TGTGCCAGCAGTTTAAGGCAGCCTCCCTACGAGCAGTACTTC. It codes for CASSLRQPPYEQYF.

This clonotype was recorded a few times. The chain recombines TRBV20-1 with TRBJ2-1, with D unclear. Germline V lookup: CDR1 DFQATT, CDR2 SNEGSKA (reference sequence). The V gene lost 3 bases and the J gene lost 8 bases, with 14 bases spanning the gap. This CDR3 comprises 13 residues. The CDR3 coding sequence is TGCAGTGCTAGTGACGGATCGCCCGATGAGCAGTTCTTC. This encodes CSASDGSPDEQFF.

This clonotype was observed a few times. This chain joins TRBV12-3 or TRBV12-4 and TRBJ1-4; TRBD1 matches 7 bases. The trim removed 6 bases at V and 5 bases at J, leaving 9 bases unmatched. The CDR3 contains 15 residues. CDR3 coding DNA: TGTGCCAGCAGCCCCGGGGGGGACAGAAATGAAAAACTGTTTTTT. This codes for CASSPGGDRNEKLFF.

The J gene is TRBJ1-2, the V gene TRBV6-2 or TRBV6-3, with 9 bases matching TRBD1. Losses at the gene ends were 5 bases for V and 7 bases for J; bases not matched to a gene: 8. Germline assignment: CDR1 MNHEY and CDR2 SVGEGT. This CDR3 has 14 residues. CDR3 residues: CASSIRDRDSGYTF. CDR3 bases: TGTGCCAGCAGTATCCGGGACAGGGATTCTGGCTACACCTTC.